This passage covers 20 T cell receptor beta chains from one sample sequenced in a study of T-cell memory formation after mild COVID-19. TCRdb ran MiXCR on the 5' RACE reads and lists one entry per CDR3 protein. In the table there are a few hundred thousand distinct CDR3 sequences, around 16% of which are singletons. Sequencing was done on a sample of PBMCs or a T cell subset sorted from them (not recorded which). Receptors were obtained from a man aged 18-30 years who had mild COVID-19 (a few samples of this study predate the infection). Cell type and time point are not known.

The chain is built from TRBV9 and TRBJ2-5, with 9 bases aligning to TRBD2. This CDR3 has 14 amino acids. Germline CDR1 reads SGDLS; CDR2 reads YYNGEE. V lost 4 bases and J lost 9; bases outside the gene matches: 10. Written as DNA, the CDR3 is TGTGCCAGCAGCAGGCCAGCGGGGGGCCCACCCCAGTACTTC. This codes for CASSRPAGGPPQYF.

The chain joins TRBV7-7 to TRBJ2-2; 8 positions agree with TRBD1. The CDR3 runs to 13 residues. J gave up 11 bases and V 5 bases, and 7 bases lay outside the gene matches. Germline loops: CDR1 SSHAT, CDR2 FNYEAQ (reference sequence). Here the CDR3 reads CASSLDRGLELFF. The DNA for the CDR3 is TGTGCCAGCAGCCTAGACAGGGGCTTAGAGCTGTTTTTT.

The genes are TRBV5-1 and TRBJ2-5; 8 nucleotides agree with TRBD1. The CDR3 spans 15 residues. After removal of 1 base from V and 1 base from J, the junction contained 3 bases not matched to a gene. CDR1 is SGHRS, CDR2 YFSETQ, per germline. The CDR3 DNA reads TGCGCCAGCAGCTTGACAGGGGGTCCCCAAGAGACCCAGTACTTC. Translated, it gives CASSLTGGPQETQYF.

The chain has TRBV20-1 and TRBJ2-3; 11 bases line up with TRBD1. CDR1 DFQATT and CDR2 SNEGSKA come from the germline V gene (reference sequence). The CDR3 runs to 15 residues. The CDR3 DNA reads TGCAGCCCGATAGACGGGACAGGGGGGGCAGATACGCAGTATTTT. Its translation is CSPIDGTGGADTQYF.

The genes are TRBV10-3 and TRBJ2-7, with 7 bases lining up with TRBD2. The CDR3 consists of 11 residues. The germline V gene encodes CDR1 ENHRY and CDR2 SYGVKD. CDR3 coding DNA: TGTGCTATGGGGGAGGGGCTCGAGCAGTACTTC. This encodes CAMGEGLEQYF.

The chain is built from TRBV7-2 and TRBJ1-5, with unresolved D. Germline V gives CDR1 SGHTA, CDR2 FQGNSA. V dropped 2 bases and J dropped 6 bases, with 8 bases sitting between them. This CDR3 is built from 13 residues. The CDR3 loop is CASSLWVGQPQHF. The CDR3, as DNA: TGTGCCAGCAGCTTATGGGTCGGTCAGCCCCAGCATTTT.

The CDR3 bases are TGCAGTGCTCATGGGACAAAGAAAAAGAATGAGCAGTTCTTC. Residues: CSAHGTKKKNEQFF. V and J are TRBV20-1 and TRBJ2-1, with D perhaps matching TRBD1 (6 bases). Germline assignment: CDR1 DFQATT and CDR2 SNEGSKA (reference sequence). CDR3 length: 14 residues. Trimming took off 5 bases at V and 7 bases at J, with 18 bases between the two ends.

CDR3 coding DNA: TGTGCCAGCCGGTTCGGCGGGGAAAACAATGAGCAGTTCTTC. Translating gives CASRFGGENNEQFF. The rearrangement links TRBV12-3 or TRBV12-4 to TRBJ2-1, with D perhaps TRBD2 (6 bases). CDR3 length equals 14 residues. V was cut by 8 bases and J by 5 bases, with 16 bases left in between.

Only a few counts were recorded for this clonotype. The CDR3 loop reads CASRAGPPETQYF. The CDR3 nucleotides are TGTGCCAGCAGGGCAGGGCCTCCTGAGACCCAGTACTTC. V is TRBV6-6 and J is TRBJ2-5; D is perhaps TRBD1 (5 bases). Germline assignment: CDR1 MNHNY and CDR2 SVGAGI (reference sequence). V lost 6 bases and J lost 5, with 13 bases in between. This CDR3 has 13 amino acids.

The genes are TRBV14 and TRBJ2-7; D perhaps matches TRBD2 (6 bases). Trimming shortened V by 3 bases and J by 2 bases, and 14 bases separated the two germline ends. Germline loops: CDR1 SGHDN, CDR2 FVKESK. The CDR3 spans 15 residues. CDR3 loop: CASSHIDGGTYEQYF. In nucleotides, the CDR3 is TGTGCCAGCAGCCATATAGATGGAGGGACCTACGAGCAGTACTTC.

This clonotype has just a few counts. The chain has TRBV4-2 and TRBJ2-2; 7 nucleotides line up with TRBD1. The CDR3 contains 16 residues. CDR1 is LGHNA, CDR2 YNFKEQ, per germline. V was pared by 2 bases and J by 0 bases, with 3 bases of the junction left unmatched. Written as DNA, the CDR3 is TGTGCCAGCAGCCAAACCGGGACAGCGAACACCGGGGAGCTGTTTTTT. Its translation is CASSQTGTANTGELFF.

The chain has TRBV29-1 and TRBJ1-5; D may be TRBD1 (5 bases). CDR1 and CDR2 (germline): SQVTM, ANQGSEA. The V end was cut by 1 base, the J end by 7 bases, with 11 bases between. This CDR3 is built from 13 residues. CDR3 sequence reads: CSVEGPAGQPQHF. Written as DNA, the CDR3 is TGCAGCGTTGAAGGCCCAGCAGGGCAGCCCCAGCATTTT. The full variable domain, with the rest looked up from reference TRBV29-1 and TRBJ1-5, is SAVISQKPSRDICQRGTSLTIQCQVDSQVTMMFWYRQQPGQSLTLIATANQGSEATYESGFVIDKFPISRPNLTFSTLTVSNMSPEDSSIYLCSVEGPAGQPQHFGDGTRLSIL.

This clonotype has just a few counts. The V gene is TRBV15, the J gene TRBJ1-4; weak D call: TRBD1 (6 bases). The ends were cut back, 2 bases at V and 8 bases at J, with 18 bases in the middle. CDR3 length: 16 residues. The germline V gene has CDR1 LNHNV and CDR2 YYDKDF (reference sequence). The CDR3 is CATSRPGGGTPEKLFF. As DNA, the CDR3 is TGTGCCACCAGCAGACCGGGAGGAGGGACACCCGAAAAACTGTTTTTT.

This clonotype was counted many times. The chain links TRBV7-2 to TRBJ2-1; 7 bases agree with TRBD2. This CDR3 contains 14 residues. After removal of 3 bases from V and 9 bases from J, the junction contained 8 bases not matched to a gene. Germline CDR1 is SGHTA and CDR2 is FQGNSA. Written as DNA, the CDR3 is TGTGCCAGCAGCTTCACGGGGGGTGGGATTGAGCAGTTCTTC. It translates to CASSFTGGGIEQFF.

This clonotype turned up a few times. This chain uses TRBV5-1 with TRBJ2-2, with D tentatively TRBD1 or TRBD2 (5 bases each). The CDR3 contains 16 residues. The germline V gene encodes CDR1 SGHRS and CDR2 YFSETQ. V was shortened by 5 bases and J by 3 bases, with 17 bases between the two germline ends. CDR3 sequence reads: CASRLTPGRDTGELFF. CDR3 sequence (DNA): TGCGCCAGCAGGCTTACACCGGGACGAGACACCGGGGAGCTGTTTTTT.

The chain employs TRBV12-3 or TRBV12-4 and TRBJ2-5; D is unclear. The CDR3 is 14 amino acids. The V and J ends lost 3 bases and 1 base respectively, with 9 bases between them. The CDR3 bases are TGTGCCAGCAGTTTTCAGCAGGTCCAAGAGACCCAGTACTTC. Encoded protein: CASSFQQVQETQYF.

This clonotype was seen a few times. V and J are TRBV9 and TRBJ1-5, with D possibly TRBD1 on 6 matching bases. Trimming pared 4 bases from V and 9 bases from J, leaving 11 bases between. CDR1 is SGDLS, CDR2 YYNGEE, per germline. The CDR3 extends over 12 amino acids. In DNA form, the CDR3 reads TGTGCCAGCAGCTCCCCGGGGGCGCCCCAGCATTTT. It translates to CASSSPGAPQHF.

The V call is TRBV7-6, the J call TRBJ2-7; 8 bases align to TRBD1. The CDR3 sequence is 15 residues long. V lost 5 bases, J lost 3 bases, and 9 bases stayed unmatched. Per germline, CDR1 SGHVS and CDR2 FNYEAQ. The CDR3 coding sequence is TGTGCCAGCAGCCCAACGACAGGGGCCGGCTACGAGCAGTACTTC. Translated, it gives CASSPTTGAGYEQYF.

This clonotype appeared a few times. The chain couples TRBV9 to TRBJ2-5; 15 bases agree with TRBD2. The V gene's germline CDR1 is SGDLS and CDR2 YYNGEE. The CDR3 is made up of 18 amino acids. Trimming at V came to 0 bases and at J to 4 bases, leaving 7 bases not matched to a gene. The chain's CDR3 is CASSVARTSGGAGETQYF. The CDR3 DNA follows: TGTGCCAGCAGCGTAGCACGGACTAGCGGGGGGGCCGGAGAGACCCAGTACTTC.

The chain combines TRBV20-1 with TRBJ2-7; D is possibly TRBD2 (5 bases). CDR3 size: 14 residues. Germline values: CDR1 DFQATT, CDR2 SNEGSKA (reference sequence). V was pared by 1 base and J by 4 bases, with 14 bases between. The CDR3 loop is CSARAEASKYEQYF. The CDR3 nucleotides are TGCAGTGCTAGAGCTGAAGCTAGCAAGTACGAGCAGTACTTC.